Listed here are 11 T cell receptor beta chains from one sample, sequenced in a study of cytomegalovirus exposure and HLA in healthy donors. 13 Jbeta primers and 60 Vbeta primers were used for the PCR. Clones were sequenced by immunoSEQ multiplex PCR, and TCRdb holds only the in-frame ones, with some missing. The table has 150,000 to 200,000 clones, approximately 79% seen once; the top ten hold nearly 6.5%. The sample consisted of PBMCs. The source is a man aged 40-49 years in good health and CMV-seropositive.

The J gene is TRBJ2-7, the V gene TRBV10-2; TRBD1 agrees at 7 bases. This CDR3 spans 13 amino acids. V shed 6 bases, J shed 4 bases, and the junction held 6 bases outside the gene matches. CDR1 and CDR2 (germline): WSHSY, SAAADI. The CDR3 DNA follows: TGCGCCAGCAGATTTACAGGGGAGTACGAGCAGTACTTC. Amino acids: CASRFTGEYEQYF.

The chain joins TRBV5-1 to TRBJ2-3; 9 nucleotides agree with TRBD2. Unmatched junction bases numbered 3, after V lost 0 bases and J lost 1 base. The CDR3 totals 16 residues. From germline, CDR1 is SGHRS and CDR2 YFSETQ. The CDR3 coding sequence is TGCGCCAGCAGCTTGGTGTCTAGCGGGGGCACAGATACGCAGTATTTT. Its protein product is CASSLVSSGGTDTQYF. The whole variable domain, remainder taken from reference TRBV5-1 and TRBJ2-3, is KAGVTQTPRYLIKTRGQQVTLSCSPISGHRSVSWYQQTPGQGLQFLFEYFSETQRNKGNFPGRFSGRQFSNSRSEMNVSTLELGDSALYLCASSLVSSGGTDTQYFGPGTRLTVL.

This sequence joins TRBV7-9 and TRBJ1-2; the D gene is possibly TRBD1 (6 bases). This CDR3 spans 13 amino acids. Trimming left V 5 bases short and J 1 base short, with 8 bases between. The germline gives CDR1 SEHNR, CDR2 FQNEAQ (reference sequence). CDR3 sequence (DNA): TGTGCCAGCAGCCAGGACAGTAACTATGGCTACACCTTC. This gives the protein CASSQDSNYGYTF.

Here the CDR3 DNA reads TGTGCCAGCAGTTTAGAGGGACAGGGGATCACCGGGGAGCTGTTTTTT. Translated: CASSLEGQGITGELFF. The genes are TRBV28 and TRBJ2-2; 10 bases fit TRBD1. Germline assignment: CDR1 MDHEN and CDR2 SYDVKM. The CDR3 length is 16 residues. The trim removed 2 bases at V and 4 bases at J, leaving 4 bases unmatched. Full variable domain (outside the CDR3, taken from reference TRBV28 and TRBJ2-2): DVKVTQSSRYLVKRTGEKVFLECVQDMDHENMFWYRQDPGLGLRLIYFSYDVKMKEKGDIPEGYSVSREKKERFSLILESASTNQTSMYLCASSLEGQGITGELFFGEGSRLTVL.

The gene calls are TRBV5-1 and TRBJ2-7; TRBD1 is a possible D gene (6 bases). Trimming stripped 4 bases from V and 0 bases from J, with 11 bases between. The CDR3 is 14 residues long. The V gene's germline CDR1 is SGHRS and CDR2 YFSETQ. The CDR3 region is CASSPTGTSYEQYF. The CDR3 DNA is TGCGCCAGCAGCCCTACAGGGACCTCCTACGAGCAGTACTTC.

The V call is TRBV7-9, the J call TRBJ2-3; 7 nucleotides agree with TRBD2. Germline CDR1 is SEHNR and CDR2 is FQNEAQ (reference sequence). V shed 1 base, J shed 1 base, and the junction held 11 bases outside the gene matches. The CDR3 runs 18 residues. CDR3 coding DNA: TGTGCCAGCAGCTTAGATAAGTCTAGCGGTTTTGGCACAGATACGCAGTATTTT. Protein: CASSLDKSSGFGTDTQYF. Complete variable domain (other parts from reference TRBV7-9 and TRBJ2-3): DTGVSQNPRHKITKRGQNVTFRCDPISEHNRLYWYRQTLGQGPEFLTYFQNEAQLEKSRLLSDRFSAERPKGSFSTLEIQRTEQGDSAMYLCASSLDKSSGFGTDTQYFGPGTRLTVL.

The chain is built from TRBV5-1 and TRBJ2-1; 14 nucleotides match TRBD2. The CDR3 length is 16 residues. J gave up 6 bases and V 4 bases, and 6 bases lay outside the gene matches. Germline-derived CDR1 and CDR2 are SGHRS and YFSETQ. The CDR3 here is CASSGGLAGGINEQFF. DNA of the CDR3: TGCGCCAGCAGCGGCGGACTAGCGGGAGGAATCAATGAGCAGTTCTTC.

The J gene is TRBJ1-4, the V gene TRBV29-1; unclear D gene. Trimming cost V 0 bases and J 10 bases, with 12 bases left between them. The CDR3 consists of 13 residues. Germline V gene lookup returns CDR1 SQVTM and CDR2 ANQGSEA. The CDR3 reads CSVEELRVGKLFF. CDR3 nucleotide sequence: TGCAGCGTTGAAGAGTTGAGGGTGGGAAAACTGTTTTTT.

The chain couples TRBV5-6 to TRBJ2-1; 16 nucleotides align to TRBD2. V dropped 4 bases and J dropped 6; count of bases not matched to a gene: 7. Germline CDR1 SGHDT, CDR2 YYEEEE. The CDR3 extends over 17 amino acids. CDR3 in DNA: TGTGCCAGCAGCCCGGGACTAGCGGGAGGGCCTAGCAATGAGCAGTTCTTC. Amino acids: CASSPGLAGGPSNEQFF.

This chain connects TRBV2 to TRBJ1-5; D is possibly TRBD1 (5 bases). The germline CDR1 and CDR2 sequences are SNHLY and FYNNEI. CDR3 length: 15 residues. The ends were cut back, 6 bases at V and 1 base at J, with 13 bases in the middle. The CDR3 sequence is CASSLGTVSNQPQHF. For the CDR3, the DNA is TGTGCCAGCAGCTTGGGGACTGTGAGCAATCAGCCCCAGCATTTT.

The V and J genes are TRBV7-2 and TRBJ1-1; the D is unclear. Trimming took 3 bases from V and 3 from J, leaving 11 bases between them. The CDR3 covers 14 residues. Germline V CDR1 and CDR2: SGHTA, FQGNSA. The CDR3 is CASSFYGGHTEAFF. The CDR3 region has the DNA TGTGCCAGCAGCTTCTACGGAGGGCACACTGAAGCTTTCTTT.